This T cell receptor (beta chain) emerged from a study of chemoradiotherapy in HPV16-positive cancers. With regard to this clone: Its antigen remains unidentified.

The ends were cut back, 0 bases at V and 5 bases at J, with 13 bases in the middle. Germline V gene data show CDR1 as KGHSH and CDR2 as LQKENI. The CDR3 is 15 amino acids. Samples were taken several times over chemoradiotherapy. General observations from the study: Non-HPV-specific T cells did not expand in tumors during treatment, whereas candidate HPV-specific clones and E7-related motifs did. Only a couple of HPV16-positive patients supplied the functional HPV-specificity definition.

Measured with immunoSEQ multiplex PCR; TCRdb has only the in-frame clones, and not every one. The repertoire has some 31,000 clones, about 90% of them found once; the top ten carry roughly a fifth. The V and J genes are TRBV18 and TRBJ1-2; D gene ambiguous. Sequenced material: blood, taken from a patient who underwent chemoradiotherapy. The receptor's source is a human donor with HPV-associated anogenital cancer. The CDR3 DNA reads as TGTGCCAGCTCACCACCGGAAAAAATTGGGTATGGCTACACCTTC. Amino acids: CASSPPEKIGYGYTF.